This T cell receptor (beta chain) originates from a study of cytomegalovirus exposure and HLA in healthy donors. The study, taken as a whole, reports: Cytomegalovirus association was listed for 164 TCR beta chains. Using the classifier, cytomegalovirus status was reportedly diagnosed with high specificity and sensitivity.

This clone was seen a handful of times. What it binds is not known. V dropped 10 bases and J dropped 0 bases, with 12 bases sitting between them. Germline lookup yields CDR1 LNHDA and CDR2 SQIVND (reference sequence). This CDR3 is 13 amino acids long. It was the approximately 110-subject validation cohort, separate from the approximately 700-subject first cohort, to which the donors belonged. Sequencing used immunoSEQ multiplex PCR; TCRdb keeps in-frame clones, though not all of them. The sample lists fewer than 200,000 clones, around nine tenths seen once, with less than 3.5% in the top ten. The origin of this receptor is a man aged 18 to 29 in good health and CMV-seropositive. The chain employs TRBV19 and TRBJ1-2; D not certain. Source material: PBMCs. CDR3 protein: CATSDKPNYGYTF. The CDR3 DNA is TGTGCCACATCCGACAAACCTAACTATGGCTACACCTTC.